Presented here are 12 T cell receptor beta chains from one specimen sequenced in a study of blood T cell repertoires in COVID-19. Clones were sequenced by immunoSEQ multiplex PCR, and TCRdb holds only the in-frame ones, with some missing. The sample has a few hundred thousand clones, roughly 85% seen once. Sequencing was done on a sample of PBMCs or T cells enriched from blood (not recorded which). The receptors derive from a woman between 45 and 60 years old who had been exposed to COVID-19.

The V call is TRBV28, the J call TRBJ2-2; TRBD2 agrees at 8 bases. V lost 7 bases and J lost 4; bases outside the gene matches: 11. Germline V gene data show CDR1 as MDHEN and CDR2 as SYDVKM. The CDR3 totals 16 residues. The CDR3: CASTPFSGETTGELFF. In nucleotides, the CDR3 is TGTGCCAGCACCCCTTTTAGCGGGGAGACCACCGGGGAGCTGTTTTTT.

About this clone: Germline is not matched at one junction end, which may reflect a read error. The chain combines TRBV7-9 with TRBJ1-3; D is unresolved. Germline V gene data show CDR1 as SEHNR and CDR2 as FQNEAQ (reference sequence). The CDR3 sequence is 16 residues long. The CDR3 DNA reads TGTGCCAGCAGCTTAGTGGCCCTGGAGCGGGGAACCACCATATATTTT. Its protein is CASSLVALERGTTIYF. Based on the CDR3 plus reference TRBV7-9 and TRBJ1-3, the full variable domain is DTGVSQNPRHKITKRGQNVTFRCDPISEHNRLYWYRQTLGQGPEFLTYFQNEAQLEKSRLLSDRFSAERPKGSFSTLEIQRTEQGDSAMYLCASSLVALERGTTIYFGEGSWLTVV.

The chain employs TRBV5-1 and TRBJ2-1; the D gene is possibly TRBD2 (6 bases). The CDR3 has 13 amino acids. Trimming cost V 3 bases and J 5 bases, with 9 bases left between them. Germline CDR1 reads SGHRS; CDR2 reads YFSETQ. The CDR3 DNA sequence: TGCGCCAGCAGCTCGGGACTTGACAATGAGCAGTTCTTC. It codes for CASSSGLDNEQFF.

This chain uses TRBV10-3 with TRBJ1-1; weak D call: TRBD1 (6 bases). The V end lost 6 bases, the J end lost 1 base, and 15 bases lay between the germline ends. This CDR3 has 15 amino acids. In germline, CDR1 is ENHRY, CDR2 SYGVKD. Written as DNA, the CDR3 is TGTGCCATCAGAACATCCGGGGGGGCGAACACTGAAGCTTTCTTT. This codes for CAIRTSGGANTEAFF.

The chain links TRBV28 to TRBJ2-1; D might be TRBD1 (5 bases). The CDR3 sequence is 14 residues long. The germline gives CDR1 MDHEN, CDR2 SYDVKM. V lost 8 bases and J lost 2, with 13 bases in between. For the CDR3, the DNA is TGTGCCAGCCCCCCAAAAGGGGCCTACAATGAGCAGTTCTTC. Translation: CASPPKGAYNEQFF.

The J gene is TRBJ1-5, the V gene TRBV30; 7 bases align to TRBD1. The CDR3 is 15 residues long. The germline V gene encodes CDR1 GTSNPN and CDR2 SVGIG (reference sequence). The V and J ends lost 2 bases and 2 bases, in that order; junction bases with no gene match: 6. CDR3 sequence (DNA): TGTGCCTGGAGTCAGGGGGTGATGGGCAATCAGCCCCAGCATTTT. Translated, it gives CAWSQGVMGNQPQHF. Complete variable domain (other parts from reference TRBV30 and TRBJ1-5): SQTIHQWPATLVQPVGSPLSLECTVEGTSNPNLYWYRQAAGRGLQLLFYSVGIGQISSEVPQNLSASRPQDRQFILSSKKLLLSDSGFYLCAWSQGVMGNQPQHFGDGTRLSIL.

The CDR3 loop reads CAWSARQGINEKLFF. In DNA form, the CDR3 reads TGTGCCTGGAGTGCCCGACAGGGCATTAATGAAAAACTGTTTTTT. The V and J genes are TRBV30 and TRBJ1-4; 7 positions agree with TRBD1. Germline V gene lookup returns CDR1 GTSNPN and CDR2 SVGIG (reference sequence). The V gene end was trimmed by 1 base and the J gene end by 4 bases; junction bases not matched to a gene: 6. This CDR3 spans 15 amino acids.

The V gene is TRBV15, the J gene TRBJ2-3; 11 bases are shared with TRBD2. Germline values: CDR1 LNHNV, CDR2 YYDKDF (reference sequence). After removal of 3 bases from V and 2 bases from J, the junction contained 1 base not matched to a gene. The CDR3 contains 15 residues. The CDR3, as DNA: TGTGCCACCAGCAGGACTAGCGGGGCCACAGATACGCAGTATTTT. Translation gives CATSRTSGATDTQYF.

This clone was observed a few times. The genes are TRBV5-1 and TRBJ1-1; D not certain. Germline V gene data show CDR1 as SGHRS and CDR2 as YFSETQ. Between the trimmed V and J ends, which lost 0 bases and 4 bases, there was a span of 16 bases. The CDR3 runs to 16 residues. CDR3 loop: CASSLDHGRSTTEAFF. CDR3 in DNA: TGCGCCAGCAGCTTGGACCACGGAAGGAGTACCACTGAAGCTTTCTTT.

The CDR3 spells CASSESAGDSDTQYF. As DNA, the CDR3 is TGTGCCAGCAGTGAATCAGCGGGGGATTCAGATACGCAGTATTTT. This chain connects TRBV6-4 to TRBJ2-3; 8 bases agree with TRBD2. Germline V gene lookup returns CDR1 MRHNA and CDR2 SNTAGT. The junction had 6 bases not matched to a gene; V was cut back by 3 bases and J by 4 bases. The CDR3 is made up of 15 amino acids.

The rearrangement uses TRBV2 and TRBJ1-2; 7 nucleotides match TRBD1. The CDR3 is 15 amino acids. V shed 5 bases, J shed 0 bases, and the junction held 6 bases outside the gene matches. The germline V gene has CDR1 SNHLY and CDR2 FYNNEI. This chain's CDR3 is CASSTRQGANYGYTF. Here the CDR3 DNA reads TGTGCCAGCAGTACCCGCCAGGGGGCTAACTATGGCTACACCTTC. The full variable domain, rest sourced from reference TRBV2 and TRBJ1-2, is EPEVTQTPSHQVTQMGQEVILRCVPISNHLYFYWYRQILGQKVEFLVSFYNNEISEKSEIFDDQFSVERPDGSNFTLKIRSTKLEDSAMYFCASSTRQGANYGYTFGSGTRLTVV.

There are a few counts of this clone. The chain is built from TRBV7-8 and TRBJ2-7; D uncertain. Germline lookup yields CDR1 SGHVS and CDR2 FQNEAQ. V lost 5 bases, J lost 0 bases, and 11 bases lay in between. There are 14 residues in the CDR3. CDR3 in amino acids: CASSRLVSSYEQYF. CDR3 sequence (DNA): TGTGCCAGCAGCCGCCTTGTCAGCTCCTACGAGCAGTACTTC. The full variable domain, in which reference TRBV7-8 and TRBJ2-7 provide the parts outside the CDR3, is GAGVSQSPRYKVAKRGQDVALRCDPISGHVSLFWYQQALGQGPEFLTYFQNEAQLDKSGLPSDRFFAERPEGSVSTLKIQRTQQEDSAVYLCASSRLVSSYEQYFGPGTRLTVT.